This TCR beta chain was sequenced for a study of long-term antiretroviral therapy in people with HIV. Investigators performed immunoSEQ version v3.0 at survey level. Method: immunoSEQ multiplex PCR; TCRdb's copy keeps in-frame clones and lacks some. Among 21,000 or so clones listed, approximately 77% were seen once. General study points: Controls had broader CDR3 length ranges than HIV repertoires did.

Between the trimmed V and J ends, which lost 7 bases and 1 base, there was a span of 14 bases. Per germline, CDR1 MNHNS and CDR2 SASEGT. CDR3 length equals 14 residues. Notes on this clone: Its antigen is currently unknown.

The sequence came from a man between 50 and 59 years old with HIV. This sample comprised unsorted PBMCs, obtained at the start of antiretroviral therapy. V usage is TRBV6-1 and J usage is TRBJ2-7; D tentatively fits TRBD1 or TRBD2 (5 bases each). CDR3 coding DNA: TGTGCCAGCAAAGGGGCAGGGACGTCCTACGAGCAGTACTTC. It translates to CASKGAGTSYEQYF.